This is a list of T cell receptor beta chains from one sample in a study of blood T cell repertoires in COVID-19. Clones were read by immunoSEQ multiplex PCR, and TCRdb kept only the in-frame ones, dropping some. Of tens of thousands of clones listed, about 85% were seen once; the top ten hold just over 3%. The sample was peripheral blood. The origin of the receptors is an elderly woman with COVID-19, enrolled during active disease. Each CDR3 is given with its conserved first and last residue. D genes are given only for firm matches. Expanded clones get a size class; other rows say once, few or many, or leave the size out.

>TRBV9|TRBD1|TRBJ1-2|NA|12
TGTGCCAGCACCACAGGGGGCGATGGCTACACCTTC
CASTTGGDGYTF
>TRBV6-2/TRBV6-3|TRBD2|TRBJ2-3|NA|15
TGTGCCAGCAGTTCAGCGGGGGGGGTCACAGATACGCAGTATTTT
CASSSAGGVTDTQYF
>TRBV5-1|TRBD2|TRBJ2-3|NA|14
TGCGCCAGCAGCATCCTAGCGGGAGAAGATACGCAGTATTTT
CASSILAGEDTQYF
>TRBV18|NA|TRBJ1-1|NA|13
TGTGCCAGCTCACGCGGGGGGGACACTGAAGCTTTCTTT
CASSRGGDTEAFF
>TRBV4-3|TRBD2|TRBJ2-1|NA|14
TGCGCCAGCAGCCACAGCGGGGGGGCCAATGAGCAGTTCTTC
CASSHSGGANEQFF
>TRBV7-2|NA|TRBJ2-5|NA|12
TGTGCCAGCAGCCCCCCGGGAGAGACCCAGTACTTC
CASSPPGETQYF
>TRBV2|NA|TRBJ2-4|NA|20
TGTGCCAGCAGTGAAGCGCGTAGGGGCAAACTGCCTCTAGCCAAAAACATTCAGTACTTC
CASSEARRGKLPLAKNIQYF
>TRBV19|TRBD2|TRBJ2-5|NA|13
TGTGCCAGTACGACTAGCGGGGGAAAGACCCAGTACTTC
CASTTSGGKTQYF
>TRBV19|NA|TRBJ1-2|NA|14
TGTGCCAGTAGTATTTCCGCAGCTAACTATGGCTACACCTTC
CASSISAANYGYTF
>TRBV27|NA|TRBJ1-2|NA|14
TGTGCCAGCAGTCCGCGACAGGCTAACTATGGCTACACCTTC
CASSPRQANYGYTF
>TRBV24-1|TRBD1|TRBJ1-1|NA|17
TGTGCCACCAGTGAGGGCGGCAGGGGGCGCGGGAACACTGAAGCTTTCTTT
CATSEGGRGRGNTEAFF
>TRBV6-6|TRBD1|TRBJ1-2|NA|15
TGTGCCAGCAGTTACCCGGGACAGGATAACTATGGCTACACCTTC
CASSYPGQDNYGYTF
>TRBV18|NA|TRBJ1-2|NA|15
TGTGCCAGCTCTTCGACGGAGGGCCTAGGGTCTGGCTACACCTTC
CASSSTEGLGSGYTF
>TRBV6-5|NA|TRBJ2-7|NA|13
TGTGCCAGCAGTTACCGGAGAGTCCACGAGCAGTACTTC
CASSYRRVHEQYF
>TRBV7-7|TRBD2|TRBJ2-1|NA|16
TGTGCCAGCAGCCCGACGCTAGCGGGAGCTTACAATGAGCAGTTCTTC
CASSPTLAGAYNEQFF
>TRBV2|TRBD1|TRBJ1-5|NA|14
TGTGCCAGCATGAGGGACAGGGGGTCTCAGCCCCAGCATTTT
CASMRDRGSQPQHF
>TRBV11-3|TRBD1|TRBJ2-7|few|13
TGTGCCAGCAGCCCCGGGACAGGGGTCGAGCAGTACTTC
CASSPGTGVEQYF
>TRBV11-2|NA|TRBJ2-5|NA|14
TGTGCCAGCAGCTACAACAGGGATTCGGAGACCCAGTACTTC
CASSYNRDSETQYF
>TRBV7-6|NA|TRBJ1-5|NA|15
TGTGCCAGCAGCTTTTTACAGGGTCGCAATCAGCCCCAGCATTTT
CASSFLQGRNQPQHF
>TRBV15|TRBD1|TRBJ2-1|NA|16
TGTGCCACCAGCAGAGAGGCGAGAAACAGGGGCAATGAGCAGTTCTTC
CATSREARNRGNEQFF